Listed below are T cell receptor beta chains from one sample, sequenced in a study of CXCR3-negative and CXCR3-positive naive CD8 T cells. Following a re-call of the 5' RACE reads, TCRdb has one entry per CDR3 protein and lacks DNA. The sample includes some 50,000 distinct CDR3 sequences. Sequencing used naive CXCR3- CD8+ T cells from blood. All receptors come from a human donor in good health. Some clones in this sample may be carry-over from other donors' samples. The CDR3 runs from the conserved cysteine through the conserved F or W. Fields, in order: V gene, J gene, clone size, CDR3 protein. Clone size is stated in some rows and not others, as once, few, many or a class when expanded.

>TRBV5-6|TRBJ2-5|-
CASSYNSGNLQETQYF
>TRBV29-1|TRBJ1-1|-
CSTDPTGMNTEAFF
>TRBV6-5|TRBJ2-1|-
CASSSPKVYSNEQFF
>TRBV28|TRBJ2-3|-
CASSVGQVRGSDTQYF
>TRBV5-1|TRBJ2-7|-
CASSLTGQGLGGEQYF
>TRBV5-1|TRBJ1-1|-
CASSPHGPAYVNTEAFF
>TRBV7-8|TRBJ2-7|-
CACSLAGAGTYEQYF
>TRBV7-2|TRBJ2-7|-
CASSATGGTYEQYF
>TRBV20-1|TRBJ1-2|-
CSARTPKDYYGYTF
>TRBV7-6|TRBJ2-7|-
CASSYLAGEAYEQYF
>TRBV7-9|TRBJ2-1|-
CASSTGTSGAYNEQFF
>TRBV10-3|TRBJ2-3|-
CAISRDRDTDTQYF
>TRBV7-9|TRBJ2-1|-
CASSQATGAGLQFF
>TRBV25-1|TRBJ2-2|-
CASSDLGASYPGELFF
>TRBV10-3|TRBJ2-3|-
CAIRQTSGDTDTQYF
>TRBV5-1|TRBJ2-1|-
CASSPWTSGRFSYNEQFF
>TRBV27|TRBJ2-6|-
CASSSYDSLGANVLTF
>TRBV29-1|TRBJ1-2|-
CSVEGLNDGYTF
>TRBV13|TRBJ2-1|-
CASSLGVFGTDSSYNEQFF
>TRBV28|TRBJ2-4|medium-sized
CASSFWAGQGSVNIQYF
>TRBV29-1|TRBJ1-2|-
CSVQGQGYGYTF